This T cell receptor (beta chain) was identified in a study of shared clonotypes between healthy human individuals. Turning to the study itself: Each donor had three CD4 naive, three CD4 memory, two CD8 naive and one CD8 memory plate.

Method: immunoSEQ multiplex PCR; TCRdb's copy keeps in-frame clones and lacks some. The table includes approximately 640,000 clones, about three quarters detected once. Comment on this clone: Its antigen is not known.

Whole-study findings and limits: Clonotype sharing across a few donors was observed for about 4.8% of naive CD4 clonotypes. Relative to their counterparts shared across all four donors, non-shared clonotypes exhibited diminished generation probabilities.

CDR1 and CDR2 from the germline V gene are SGHRS and YFSETQ. This CDR3 spans 13 amino acids. J lost 6 bases, V lost 5 bases, and 7 bases had no gene match. The chain couples TRBV5-1 to TRBJ1-2, with 7 nucleotides matching TRBD1. The clonotype comes from a woman in her 30s in good health. Sequencing was done on a sample of memory CD4+ T cells sorted from blood. Regarding subset: CD45RA-negative fraction. For the CDR3, the DNA is TGCGCCAGCAGTCAACAGGGGATGGATGGCTACACCTTC. Protein product: CASSQQGMDGYTF.